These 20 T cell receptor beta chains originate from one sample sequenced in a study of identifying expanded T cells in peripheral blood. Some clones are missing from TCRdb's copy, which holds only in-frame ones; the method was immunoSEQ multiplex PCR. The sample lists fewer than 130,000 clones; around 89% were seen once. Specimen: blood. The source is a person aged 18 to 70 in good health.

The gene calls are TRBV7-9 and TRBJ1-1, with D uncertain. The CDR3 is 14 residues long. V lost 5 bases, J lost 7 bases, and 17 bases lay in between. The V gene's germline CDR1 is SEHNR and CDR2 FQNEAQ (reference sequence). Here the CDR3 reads CASSPRAQDSEAFF. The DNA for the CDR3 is TGTGCCAGCAGCCCCCGGGCTCAAGATAGTGAAGCTTTCTTT.

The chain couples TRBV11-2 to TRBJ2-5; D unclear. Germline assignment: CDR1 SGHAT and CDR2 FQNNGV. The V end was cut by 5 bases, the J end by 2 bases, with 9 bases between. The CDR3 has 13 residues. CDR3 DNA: TGTGCCAGCAGCAGTAGCCAGCAAGAGACCCAGTACTTC. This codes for CASSSSQQETQYF.

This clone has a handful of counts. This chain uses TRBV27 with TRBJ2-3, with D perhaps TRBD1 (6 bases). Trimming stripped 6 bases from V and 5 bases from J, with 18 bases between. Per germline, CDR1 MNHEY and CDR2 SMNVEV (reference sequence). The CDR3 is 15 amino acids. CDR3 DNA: TGTGCCAGCAGACTCAGGGGCCGCTCGTTAGATACGCAGTATTTT. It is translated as CASRLRGRSLDTQYF.

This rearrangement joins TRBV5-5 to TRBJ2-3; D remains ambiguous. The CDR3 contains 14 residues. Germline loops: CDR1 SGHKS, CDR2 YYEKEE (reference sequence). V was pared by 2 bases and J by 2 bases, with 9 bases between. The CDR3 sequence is CASSFRTDTDTQYF. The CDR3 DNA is TGTGCCAGCAGCTTTCGAACGGACACAGATACGCAGTATTTT.

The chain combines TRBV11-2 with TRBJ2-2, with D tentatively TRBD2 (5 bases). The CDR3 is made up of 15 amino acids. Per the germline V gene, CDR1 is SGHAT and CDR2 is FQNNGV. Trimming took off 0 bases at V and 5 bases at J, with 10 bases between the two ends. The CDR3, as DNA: TGTGCCAGCAGCTTAGATCGCGGAGGAACCGGGGAGCTGTTTTTT. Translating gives CASSLDRGGTGELFF.

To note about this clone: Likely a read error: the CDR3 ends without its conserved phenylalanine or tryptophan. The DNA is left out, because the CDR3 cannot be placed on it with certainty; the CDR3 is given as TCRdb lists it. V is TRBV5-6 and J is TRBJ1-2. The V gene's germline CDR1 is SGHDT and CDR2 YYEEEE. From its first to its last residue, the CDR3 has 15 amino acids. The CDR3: CASSLFRGGPGVLGL.

The chain's CDR3 is CASRNGQGGNQPQHF. The CDR3 DNA reads as TGTGCCAGCCGGAATGGACAGGGCGGCAATCAGCCCCAGCATTTT. This sequence joins TRBV2 and TRBJ1-5; 8 nucleotides match TRBD1. The V segment lost 8 bases and the J segment 2 bases; nucleotides outside the gene matches: 8. This CDR3 has 15 amino acids. Germline V gene lookup returns CDR1 SNHLY and CDR2 FYNNEI.

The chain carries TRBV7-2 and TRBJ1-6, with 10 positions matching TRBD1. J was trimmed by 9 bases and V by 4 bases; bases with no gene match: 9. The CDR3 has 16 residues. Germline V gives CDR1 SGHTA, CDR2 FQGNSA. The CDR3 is CASSSAGTGVGSPLHF. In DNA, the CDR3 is TGTGCCAGCAGCTCAGCCGGGACAGGGGTTGGTTCACCCCTCCACTTT.

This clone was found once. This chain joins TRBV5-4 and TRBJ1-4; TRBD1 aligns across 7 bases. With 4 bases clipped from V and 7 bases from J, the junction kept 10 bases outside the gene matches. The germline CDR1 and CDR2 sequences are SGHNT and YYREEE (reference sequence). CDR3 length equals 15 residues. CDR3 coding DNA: TGTGCCAGCAGCGCCCGACAGGGCGTGTCTGAAAAACTGTTTTTT. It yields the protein CASSARQGVSEKLFF.

CDR3 sequence (DNA): TGTGCCGGGTCAATAGGGGGGGGCGGAGCTTTCTTT. This translates into CAGSIGGGGAFF. The chain joins TRBV2 to TRBJ1-1; D might be TRBD1 (6 bases). Trimming took 11 bases from V and 10 from J, leaving 20 bases between them. Germline loops: CDR1 SNHLY, CDR2 FYNNEI. CDR3 size: 12 residues.

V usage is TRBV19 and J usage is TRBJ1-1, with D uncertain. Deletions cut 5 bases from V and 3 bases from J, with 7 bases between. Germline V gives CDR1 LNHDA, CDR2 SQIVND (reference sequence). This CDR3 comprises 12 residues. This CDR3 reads CASSEGYTEAFF. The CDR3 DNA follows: TGTGCCAGTAGTGAGGGATACACTGAAGCTTTCTTT.

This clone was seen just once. CDR3 coding DNA: TGCGCCAGCAGCCTTGGATTGCAGCCCACAGATACGCAGTATTTT. Amino acids: CASSLGLQPTDTQYF. The chain uses TRBV5-1 and TRBJ2-3; D ambiguous. CDR1 is SGHRS, CDR2 YFSETQ, per germline. Trimming pared 4 bases from V and 2 bases from J, leaving 14 bases between. The CDR3 is made up of 15 amino acids.

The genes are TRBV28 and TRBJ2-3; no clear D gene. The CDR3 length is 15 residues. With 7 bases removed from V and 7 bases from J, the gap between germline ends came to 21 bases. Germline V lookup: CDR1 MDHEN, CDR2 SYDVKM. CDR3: CASTPAKTAANTQYF. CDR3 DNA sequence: TGTGCCAGCACCCCGGCGAAGACGGCTGCAAATACGCAGTATTTT.

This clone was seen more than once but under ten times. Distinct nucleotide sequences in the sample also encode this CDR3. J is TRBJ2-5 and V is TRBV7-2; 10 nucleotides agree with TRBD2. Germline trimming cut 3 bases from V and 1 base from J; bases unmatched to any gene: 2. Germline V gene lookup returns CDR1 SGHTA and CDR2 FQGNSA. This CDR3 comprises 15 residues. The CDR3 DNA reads TGTGCCAGCAGCTTCCAGCGGGGGGGCCAAGAGACCCAGTACTTC. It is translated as CASSFQRGGQETQYF.

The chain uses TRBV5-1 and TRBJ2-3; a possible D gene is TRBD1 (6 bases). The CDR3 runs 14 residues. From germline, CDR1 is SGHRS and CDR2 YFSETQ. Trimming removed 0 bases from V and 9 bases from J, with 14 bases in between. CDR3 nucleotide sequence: TGCGCCAGCAGCTTGGCTCCCCCTGGGGGCACGCAGTATTTT. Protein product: CASSLAPPGGTQYF. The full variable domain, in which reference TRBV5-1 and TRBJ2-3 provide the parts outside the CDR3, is KAGVTQTPRYLIKTRGQQVTLSCSPISGHRSVSWYQQTPGQGLQFLFEYFSETQRNKGNFPGRFSGRQFSNSRSEMNVSTLELGDSALYLCASSLAPPGGTQYFGPGTRLTVL.

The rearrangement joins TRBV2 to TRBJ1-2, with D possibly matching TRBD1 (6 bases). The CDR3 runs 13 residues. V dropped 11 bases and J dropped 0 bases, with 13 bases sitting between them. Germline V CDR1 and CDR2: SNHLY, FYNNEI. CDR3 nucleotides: TGTGCCGCAGGTGGACAGTCTAACTATGGCTACACCTTC. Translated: CAAGGQSNYGYTF.

CDR3 loop: CASSYGAGGFLGAFF. CDR3 DNA sequence: TGTGCCAGCAGTTACGGGGCAGGGGGTTTTCTTGGAGCTTTCTTT. This chain uses TRBV6-5 with TRBJ1-1; 7 bases map to TRBD1. Germline lookup yields CDR1 MNHEY and CDR2 SVGAGI. This CDR3 is 15 amino acids long. V lost 2 bases and J lost 10; bases outside the gene matches: 13.

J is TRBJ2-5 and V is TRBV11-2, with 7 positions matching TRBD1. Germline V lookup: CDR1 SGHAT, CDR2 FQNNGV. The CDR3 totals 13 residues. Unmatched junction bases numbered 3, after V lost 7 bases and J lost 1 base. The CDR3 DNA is TGTGCCAGCAACAGGGGTCCCCAAGAGACCCAGTACTTC. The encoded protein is CASNRGPQETQYF. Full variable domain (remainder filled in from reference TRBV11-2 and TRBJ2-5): EAGVAQSPRYKIIEKRQSVAFWCNPISGHATLYWYQQILGQGPKLLIQFQNNGVVDDSQLPKDRFSAERLKGVDSTLKIQPAKLEDSAVYLCASNRGPQETQYFGPGTRLLVL.

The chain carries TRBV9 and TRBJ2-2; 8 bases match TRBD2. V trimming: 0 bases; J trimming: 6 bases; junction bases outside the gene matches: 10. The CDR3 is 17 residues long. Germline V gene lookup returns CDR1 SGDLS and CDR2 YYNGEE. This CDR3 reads CASSVGGSGALSGELFF. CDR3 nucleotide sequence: TGTGCCAGCAGCGTAGGGGGTAGCGGGGCCTTATCCGGGGAGCTGTTTTTT.

The CDR3 reads CASLPLGLPTDTQYF. The CDR3 bases are TGTGCCAGCCTCCCCCTGGGACTCCCCACAGATACGCAGTATTTT. V gene TRBV7-2 combines with J gene TRBJ2-3; D may be TRBD2 (6 bases). Trimming removed 8 bases at V and 2 bases at J, with 17 bases between. CDR3 length: 15 residues. The germline V gene has CDR1 SGHTA and CDR2 FQGNSA.